This T cell receptor beta chain came from a study of T cell repertoires in cytomegalovirus infection. As for this clonotype: Being one base from a much bigger clone, this may be a read error. A read error is likely, as this CDR3 ends without the conserved phenylalanine or tryptophan.

Germline lookup yields CDR1 SQVTM and CDR2 ANQGSEA. V gave up 3 bases and J gave up 5 bases, with 8 bases separating them. CDR3 length equals 11 residues. TCRdb re-derived calls from the reads in MiXCR, one entry per CDR3 protein. Of about 230,000 distinct CDR3 sequences in the sample, around 6.6% were seen once. This receptor was identified in a human donor in good health (CMV status not recorded). Some clones in this sample may be carry-over from other donors' samples. The specimen sequenced was PBMCs. This chain connects TRBV29-1 to TRBJ2-7; the D is unclear. CDR3 bases: TGCAGCGTTGATTGGGGAAACGAGCAGTACCTC. Its protein is CSVDWGNEQYL.